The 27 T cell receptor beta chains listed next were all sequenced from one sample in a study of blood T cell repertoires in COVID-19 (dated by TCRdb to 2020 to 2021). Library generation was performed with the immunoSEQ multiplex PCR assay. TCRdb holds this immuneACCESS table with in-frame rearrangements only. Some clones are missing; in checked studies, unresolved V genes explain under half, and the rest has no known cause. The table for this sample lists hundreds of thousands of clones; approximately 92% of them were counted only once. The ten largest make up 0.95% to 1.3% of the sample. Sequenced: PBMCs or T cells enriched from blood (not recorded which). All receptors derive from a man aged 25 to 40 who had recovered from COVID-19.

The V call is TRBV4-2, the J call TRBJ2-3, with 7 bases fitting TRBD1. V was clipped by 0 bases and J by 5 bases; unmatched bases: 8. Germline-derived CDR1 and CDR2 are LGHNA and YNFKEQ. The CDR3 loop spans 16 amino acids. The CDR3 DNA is TGTGCCAGCAGCCAAGAGGGGGCAGGGGGTGAAGATACGCAGTATTTT. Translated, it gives CASSQEGAGGEDTQYF.

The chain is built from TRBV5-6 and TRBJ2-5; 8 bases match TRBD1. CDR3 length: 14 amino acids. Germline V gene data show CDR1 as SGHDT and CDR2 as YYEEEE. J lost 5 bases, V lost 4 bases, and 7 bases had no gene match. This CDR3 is CASSLGTGGETQYF. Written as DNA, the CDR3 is TGTGCCAGCAGCCTCGGGACAGGAGGGGAGACCCAGTACTTC.

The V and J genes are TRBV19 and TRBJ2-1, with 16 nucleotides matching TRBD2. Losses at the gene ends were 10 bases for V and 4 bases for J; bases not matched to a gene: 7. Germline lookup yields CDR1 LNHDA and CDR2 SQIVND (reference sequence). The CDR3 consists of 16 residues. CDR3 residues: CAIGTSGRAGYNEQFF. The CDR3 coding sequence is TGTGCCATCGGGACTAGCGGGAGGGCCGGGTACAATGAGCAGTTCTTC. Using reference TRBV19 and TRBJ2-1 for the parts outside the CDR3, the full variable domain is DGGITQSPKYLFRKEGQNVTLSCEQNLNHDAMYWYRQDPGQGLRLIYYSQIVNDFQKGDIAEGYSVSREKKESFPLTVTSAQKNPTAFYLCAIGTSGRAGYNEQFFGPGTRLTVL.

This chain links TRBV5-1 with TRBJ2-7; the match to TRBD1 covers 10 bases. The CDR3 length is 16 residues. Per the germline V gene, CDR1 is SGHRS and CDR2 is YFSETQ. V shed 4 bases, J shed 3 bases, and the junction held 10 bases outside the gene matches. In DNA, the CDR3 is TGCGCCAGCAGCGTCCAGTCCGGGACAGGGGTCTACGAGCAGTACTTC. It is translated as CASSVQSGTGVYEQYF.

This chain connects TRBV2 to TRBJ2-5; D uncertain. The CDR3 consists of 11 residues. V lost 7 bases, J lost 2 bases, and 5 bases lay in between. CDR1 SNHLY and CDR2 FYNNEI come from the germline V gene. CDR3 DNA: TGTGCCAGCACTATACAAGAGACCCAGTACTTC. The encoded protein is CASTIQETQYF.

CDR3 nucleotides: TGCAGCGCCTTGACAGGGTATGAAGCTTTCTTT. It codes for CSALTGYEAFF. This chain connects TRBV29-1 to TRBJ1-1, with 7 bases identical to TRBD1. The CDR3 runs 11 residues. Germline V gene data show CDR1 as SQVTM and CDR2 as ANQGSEA. Trimming removed 7 bases from V and 7 bases from J; junction bases left unmatched: 6. The whole variable domain, remainder taken from reference TRBV29-1 and TRBJ1-1, is SAVISQKPSRDICQRGTSLTIQCQVDSQVTMMFWYRQQPGQSLTLIATANQGSEATYESGFVIDKFPISRPNLTFSTLTVSNMSPEDSSIYLCSALTGYEAFFGQGTRLTVV.

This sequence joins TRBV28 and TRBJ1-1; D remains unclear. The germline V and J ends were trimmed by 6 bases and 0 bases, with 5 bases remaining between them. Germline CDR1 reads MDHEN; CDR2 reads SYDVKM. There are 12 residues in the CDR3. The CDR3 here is CASRQMNTEAFF. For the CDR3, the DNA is TGTGCCAGCAGACAGATGAACACTGAAGCTTTCTTT.

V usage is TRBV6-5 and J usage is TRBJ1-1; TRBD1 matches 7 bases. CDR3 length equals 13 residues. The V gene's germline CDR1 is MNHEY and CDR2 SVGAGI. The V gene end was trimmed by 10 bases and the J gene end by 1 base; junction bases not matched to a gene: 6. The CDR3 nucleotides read TGTGCCACCCGACAGGGCCAGAACACTGAAGCTTTCTTT. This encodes CATRQGQNTEAFF.

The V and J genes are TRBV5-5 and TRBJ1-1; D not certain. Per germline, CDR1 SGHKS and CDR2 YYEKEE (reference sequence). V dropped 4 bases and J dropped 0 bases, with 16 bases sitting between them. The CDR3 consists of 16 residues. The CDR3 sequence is CASSRRGIAMNTEAFF. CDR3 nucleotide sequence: TGTGCCAGCAGCCGACGCGGGATCGCCATGAACACTGAAGCTTTCTTT.

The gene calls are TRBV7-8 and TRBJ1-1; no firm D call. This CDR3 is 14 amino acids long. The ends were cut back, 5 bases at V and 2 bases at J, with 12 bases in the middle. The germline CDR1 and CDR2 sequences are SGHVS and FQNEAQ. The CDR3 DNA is TGTGCCAGCAGCCCCAACGGAGTTAACACTGAAGCTTTCTTT. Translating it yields CASSPNGVNTEAFF.

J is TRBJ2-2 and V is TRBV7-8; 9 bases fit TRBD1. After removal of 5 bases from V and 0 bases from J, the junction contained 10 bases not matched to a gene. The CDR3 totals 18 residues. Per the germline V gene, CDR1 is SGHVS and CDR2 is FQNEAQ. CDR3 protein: CASSGRQGEPANTGELFF. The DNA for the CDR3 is TGTGCCAGCAGCGGCCGACAGGGGGAGCCCGCGAACACCGGGGAGCTGTTTTTT. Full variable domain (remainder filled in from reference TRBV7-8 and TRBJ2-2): GAGVSQSPRYKVAKRGQDVALRCDPISGHVSLFWYQQALGQGPEFLTYFQNEAQLDKSGLPSDRFFAERPEGSVSTLKIQRTQQEDSAVYLCASSGRQGEPANTGELFFGEGSRLTVL.

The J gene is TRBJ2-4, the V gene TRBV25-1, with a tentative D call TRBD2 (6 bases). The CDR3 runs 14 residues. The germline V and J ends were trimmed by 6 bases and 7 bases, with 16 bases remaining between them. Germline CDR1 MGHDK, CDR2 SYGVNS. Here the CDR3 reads CASSYPGGGNIQYF. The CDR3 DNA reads TGTGCCAGCAGCTACCCCGGTGGAGGGAACATTCAGTACTTC.

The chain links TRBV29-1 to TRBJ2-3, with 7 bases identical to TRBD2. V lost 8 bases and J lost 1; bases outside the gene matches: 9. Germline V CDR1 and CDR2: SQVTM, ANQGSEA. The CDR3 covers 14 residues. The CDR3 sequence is CSTSLAVGTDTQYF. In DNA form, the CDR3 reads TGCAGCACCTCCCTAGCGGTTGGCACAGATACGCAGTATTTT.

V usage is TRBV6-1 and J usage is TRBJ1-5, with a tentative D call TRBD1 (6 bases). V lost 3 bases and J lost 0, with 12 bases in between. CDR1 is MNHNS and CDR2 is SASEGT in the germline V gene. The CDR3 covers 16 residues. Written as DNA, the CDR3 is TGTGCCAGCAGTGACCCTGGACAGTATAGCAATCAGCCCCAGCATTTT. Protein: CASSDPGQYSNQPQHF.

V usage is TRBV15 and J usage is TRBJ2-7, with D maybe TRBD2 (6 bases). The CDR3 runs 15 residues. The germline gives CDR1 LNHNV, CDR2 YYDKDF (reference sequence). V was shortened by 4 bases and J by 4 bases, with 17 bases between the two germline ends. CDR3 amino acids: CATSKPPPGVYEQYF. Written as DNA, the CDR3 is TGTGCCACCAGCAAACCCCCCCCGGGAGTATACGAGCAGTACTTC.

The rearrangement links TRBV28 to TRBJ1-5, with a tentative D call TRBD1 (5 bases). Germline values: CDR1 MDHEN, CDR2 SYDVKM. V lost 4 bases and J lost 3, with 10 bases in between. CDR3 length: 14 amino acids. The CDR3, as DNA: TGTGCCAGCAGTTCACCGACAGCCAATCAGCCCCAGCATTTT. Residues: CASSSPTANQPQHF.

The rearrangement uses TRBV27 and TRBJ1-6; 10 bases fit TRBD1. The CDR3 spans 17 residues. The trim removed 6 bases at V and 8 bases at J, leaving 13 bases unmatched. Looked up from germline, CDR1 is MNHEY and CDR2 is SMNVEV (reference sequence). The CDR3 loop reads CASSRDTGTGVDSPLHF. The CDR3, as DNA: TGTGCCAGCAGCCGAGATACCGGGACAGGGGTTGATTCACCCCTCCACTTT.

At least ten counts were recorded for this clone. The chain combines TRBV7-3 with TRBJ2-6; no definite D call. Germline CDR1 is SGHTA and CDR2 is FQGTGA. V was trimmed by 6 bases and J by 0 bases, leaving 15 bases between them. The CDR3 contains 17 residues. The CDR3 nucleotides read TGTGCCAGCAGTCGTTCACCCACCAGCTCTGGGGCCAACGTCCTGACTTTC. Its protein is CASSRSPTSSGANVLTF.

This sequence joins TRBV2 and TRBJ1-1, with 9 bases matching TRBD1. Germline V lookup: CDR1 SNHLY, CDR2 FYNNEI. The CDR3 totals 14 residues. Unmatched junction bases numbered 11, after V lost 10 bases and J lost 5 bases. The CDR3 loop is CATNRGLYTTEAFF. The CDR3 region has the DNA TGTGCCACCAACAGGGGGCTTTATACAACTGAAGCTTTCTTT.

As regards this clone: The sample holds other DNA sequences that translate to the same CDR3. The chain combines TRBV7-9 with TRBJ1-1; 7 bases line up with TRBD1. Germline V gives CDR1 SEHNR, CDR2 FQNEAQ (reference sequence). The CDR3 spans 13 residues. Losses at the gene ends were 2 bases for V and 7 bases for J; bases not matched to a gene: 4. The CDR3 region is CASSLRQGGEAFF. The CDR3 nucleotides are TGTGCCAGCAGCTTACGACAGGGAGGTGAAGCTTTCTTT.

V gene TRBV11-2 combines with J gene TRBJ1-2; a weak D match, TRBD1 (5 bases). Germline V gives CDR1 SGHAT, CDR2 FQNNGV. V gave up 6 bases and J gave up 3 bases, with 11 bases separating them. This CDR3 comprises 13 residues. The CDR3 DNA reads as TGTGCCAGCAGTCCATTAGGGGACTATGGCTACACCTTC. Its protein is CASSPLGDYGYTF.

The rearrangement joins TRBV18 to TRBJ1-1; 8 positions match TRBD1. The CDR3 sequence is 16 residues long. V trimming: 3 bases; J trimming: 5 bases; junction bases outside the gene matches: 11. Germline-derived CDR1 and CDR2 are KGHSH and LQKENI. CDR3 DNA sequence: TGTGCCAGCTCACCGGTGACCGGGACAGGAGGGACTGAAGCTTTCTTT. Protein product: CASSPVTGTGGTEAFF.

The CDR3 reads CASRQPGSPLHF. The CDR3 DNA reads TGTGCCAGCCGCCAACCGGGTTCACCCCTCCACTTT. The chain couples TRBV12-3 or TRBV12-4 to TRBJ1-6; no definite D call. CDR3 size: 12 residues. V shed 8 bases and J shed 9 bases, with 11 bases lying between them.

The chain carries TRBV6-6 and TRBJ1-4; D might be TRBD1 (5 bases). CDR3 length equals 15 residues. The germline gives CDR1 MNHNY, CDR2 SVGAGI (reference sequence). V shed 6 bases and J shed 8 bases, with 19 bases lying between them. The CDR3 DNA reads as TGTGCCAGCAGCCCGGGGGGGAGGTCGGCGGAAAAACTGTTTTTT. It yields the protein CASSPGGRSAEKLFF.

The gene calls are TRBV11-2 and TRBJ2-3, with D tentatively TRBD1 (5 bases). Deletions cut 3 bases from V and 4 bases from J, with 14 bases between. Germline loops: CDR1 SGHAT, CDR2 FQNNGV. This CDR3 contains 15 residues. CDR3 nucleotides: TGTGCCAGCAGCTTTTTAGGGGTTAGGGCAGATACGCAGTATTTT. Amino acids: CASSFLGVRADTQYF.

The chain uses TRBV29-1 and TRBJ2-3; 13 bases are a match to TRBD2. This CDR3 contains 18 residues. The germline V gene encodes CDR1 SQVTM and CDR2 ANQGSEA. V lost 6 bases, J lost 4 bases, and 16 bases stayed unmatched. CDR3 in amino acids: CSVLPWTSGRLGPDTQYF. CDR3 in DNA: TGCAGCGTCCTCCCCTGGACTAGCGGGAGATTGGGACCAGATACGCAGTATTTT.

CDR3 bases: TGTGCCACCAGTGCATCGTCGTGGGCTAGCGGGTTAGGCGGGTACAATGAGCAGTTCTTC. It codes for CATSASSWASGLGGYNEQFF. The chain is built from TRBV24-1 and TRBJ2-1; 8 positions match TRBD2. With V trimmed by 5 bases and J by 4 bases, 21 bases remained unmatched. The V gene's germline CDR1 is KGHDR and CDR2 SFDVKD. The CDR3 contains 20 residues.